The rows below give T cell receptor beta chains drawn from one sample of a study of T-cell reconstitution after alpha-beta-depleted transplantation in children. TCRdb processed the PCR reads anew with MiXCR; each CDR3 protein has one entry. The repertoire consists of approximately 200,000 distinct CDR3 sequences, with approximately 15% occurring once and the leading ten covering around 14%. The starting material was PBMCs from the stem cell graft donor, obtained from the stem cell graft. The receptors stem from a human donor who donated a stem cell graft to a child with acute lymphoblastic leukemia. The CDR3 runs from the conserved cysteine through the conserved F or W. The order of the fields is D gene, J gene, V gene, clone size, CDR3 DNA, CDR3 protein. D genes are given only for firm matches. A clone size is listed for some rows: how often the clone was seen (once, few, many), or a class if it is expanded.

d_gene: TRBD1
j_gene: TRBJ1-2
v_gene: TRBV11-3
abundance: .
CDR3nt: TGTGCCAGCAGCTTTAGGGGGACAGGGCCCCCCTATGGCTACACCTTC
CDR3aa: CASSFRGTGPPYGYTF

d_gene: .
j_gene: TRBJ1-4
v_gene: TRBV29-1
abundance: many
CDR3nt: TGCAGCAAAGGGAATTCAACTAATGAAAAACTGTTTTTT
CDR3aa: CSKGNSTNEKLFF

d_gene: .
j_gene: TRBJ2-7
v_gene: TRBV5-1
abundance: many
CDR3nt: TGCGCCAGCAGCTTGGACCCGGGGTCGCCCTACGAGCAGTACTTC
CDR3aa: CASSLDPGSPYEQYF

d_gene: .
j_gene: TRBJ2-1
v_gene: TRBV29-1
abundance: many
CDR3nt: TGCAGCGTTGAGGCTAGTCGGGGGAATGAGCAGTTCTTC
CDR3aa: CSVEASRGNEQFF

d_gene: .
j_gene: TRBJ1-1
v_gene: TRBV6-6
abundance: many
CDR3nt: TGTGCCAGCAGTTACATTGACACTGAAGCTTTCTTT
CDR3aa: CASSYIDTEAFF

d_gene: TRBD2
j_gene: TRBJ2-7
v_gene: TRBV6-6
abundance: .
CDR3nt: TGTGCCAGCAGTTGGGGACTAGCGTACGAGCAGTACTTC
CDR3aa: CASSWGLAYEQYF

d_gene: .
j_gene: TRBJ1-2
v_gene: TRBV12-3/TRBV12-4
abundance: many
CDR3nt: TGTGCCAGCAGTTCCACGGATAACAGGGGCTACACCTTC
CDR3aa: CASSSTDNRGYTF

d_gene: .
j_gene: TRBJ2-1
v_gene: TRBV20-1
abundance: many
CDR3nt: TGCAGTGTGTCCCGGGACACCGGCTCCTACAATGAGCAGTTCTTC
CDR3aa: CSVSRDTGSYNEQFF

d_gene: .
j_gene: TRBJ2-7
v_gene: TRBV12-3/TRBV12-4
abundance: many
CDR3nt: TGTGCCAGCAGTCACGGAGGGGCAGGGTCCTACGAGCAGTACTTC
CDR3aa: CASSHGGAGSYEQYF

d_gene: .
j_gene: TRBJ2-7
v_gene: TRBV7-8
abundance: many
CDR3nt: TGTGCCAGCAGCTTACTGGGCACCGTCTCCTACGAGCAGTACTTC
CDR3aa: CASSLLGTVSYEQYF

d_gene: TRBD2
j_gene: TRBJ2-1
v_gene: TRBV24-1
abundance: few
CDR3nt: TGTGCCACCAGTGCGGGGGGTAGGACTAGCGGTATGTACAATGAGCAGTTCTTC
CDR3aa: CATSAGGRTSGMYNEQFF

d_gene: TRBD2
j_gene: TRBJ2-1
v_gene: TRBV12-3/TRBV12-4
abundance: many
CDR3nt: TGTGCCAGCAGTTTAGGCGGGAGATTTAGGTACAATGAGCAGTTCTTC
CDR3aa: CASSLGGRFRYNEQFF

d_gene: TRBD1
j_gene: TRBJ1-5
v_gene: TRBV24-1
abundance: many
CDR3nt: TGTGCCACCAGTGACCTGAAGACAGGGGGCAGGGTCCTTTTTCAGCCCCAGCATTTT
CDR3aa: CATSDLKTGGRVLFQPQHF